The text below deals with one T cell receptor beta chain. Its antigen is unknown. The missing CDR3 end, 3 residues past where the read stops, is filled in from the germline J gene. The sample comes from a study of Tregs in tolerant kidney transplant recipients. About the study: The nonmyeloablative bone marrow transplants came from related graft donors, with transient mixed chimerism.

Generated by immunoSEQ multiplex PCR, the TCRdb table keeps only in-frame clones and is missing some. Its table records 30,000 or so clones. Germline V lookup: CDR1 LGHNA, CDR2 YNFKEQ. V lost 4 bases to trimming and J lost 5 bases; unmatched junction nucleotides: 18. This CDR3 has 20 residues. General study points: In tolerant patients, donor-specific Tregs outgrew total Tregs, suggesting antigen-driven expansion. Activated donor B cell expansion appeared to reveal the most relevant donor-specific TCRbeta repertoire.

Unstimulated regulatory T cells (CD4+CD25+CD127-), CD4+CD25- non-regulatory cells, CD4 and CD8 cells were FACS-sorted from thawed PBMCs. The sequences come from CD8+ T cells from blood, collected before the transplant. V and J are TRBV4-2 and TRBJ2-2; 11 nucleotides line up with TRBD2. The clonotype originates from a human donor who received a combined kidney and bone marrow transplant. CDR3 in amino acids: CASSPLSWSSGRALTGELFF. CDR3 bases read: TGTGCCAGCAGCCCACTCAGCTGGAGTAGCGGGAGGGCCTTGACCGGGGAG.